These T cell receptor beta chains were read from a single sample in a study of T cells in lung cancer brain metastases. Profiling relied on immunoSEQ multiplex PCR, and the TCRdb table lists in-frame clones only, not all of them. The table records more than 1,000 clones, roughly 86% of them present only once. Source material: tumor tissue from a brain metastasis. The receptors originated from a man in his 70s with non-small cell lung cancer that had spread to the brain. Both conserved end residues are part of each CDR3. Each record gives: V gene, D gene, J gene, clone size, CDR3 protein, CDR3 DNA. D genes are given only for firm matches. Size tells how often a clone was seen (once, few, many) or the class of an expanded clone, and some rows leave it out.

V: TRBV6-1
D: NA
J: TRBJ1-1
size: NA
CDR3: CASRGGTYTEAFF
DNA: TGTGCCAGCAGGGGGGGGACTTACACTGAAGCTTTCTTT

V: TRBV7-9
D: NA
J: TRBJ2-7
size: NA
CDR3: CASSSRGPYEQYF
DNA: TGTGCCAGCAGCTCCAGGGGCCCCTACGAGCAGTACTTC

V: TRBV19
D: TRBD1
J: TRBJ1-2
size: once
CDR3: CASSIGGQGVAGYTF
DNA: TGTGCCAGTAGTATTGGAGGACAGGGAGTCGCTGGCTACACCTTC

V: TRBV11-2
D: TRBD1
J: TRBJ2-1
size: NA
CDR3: CASSGQGSYNEQFF
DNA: TGTGCCAGCTCAGGACAGGGGTCTTACAATGAGCAGTTCTTC

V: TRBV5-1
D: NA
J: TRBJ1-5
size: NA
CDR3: CASSVDSYSNQPQHF
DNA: TGCGCCAGCAGTGTGGACAGCTATAGCAATCAGCCCCAGCATTTT

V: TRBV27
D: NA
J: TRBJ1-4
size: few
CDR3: CASSPGAVYNEKLFF
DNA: TGTGCCAGCAGTCCGGGTGCAGTCTATAATGAAAAACTGTTTTTT

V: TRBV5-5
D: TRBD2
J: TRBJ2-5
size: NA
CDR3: CASSLEGLAGETQYF
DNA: TGTGCCAGCAGCTTGGAGGGGCTAGCGGGAGAGACCCAGTACTTC

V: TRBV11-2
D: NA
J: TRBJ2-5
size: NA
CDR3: CASSLAPRLGFGETQYF
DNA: TGTGCCAGCAGCTTAGCCCCCCGACTAGGGTTTGGAGAGACCCAGTACTTC

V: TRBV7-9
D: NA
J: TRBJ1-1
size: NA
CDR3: CASSLDGGTEAFF
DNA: TGTGCCAGCAGCTTAGATGGGGGTACGGAAGCTTTCTTT

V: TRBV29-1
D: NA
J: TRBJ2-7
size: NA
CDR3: CSVAPQIYEQYF
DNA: TGCAGCGTCGCCCCCCAGATCTACGAGCAGTACTTC

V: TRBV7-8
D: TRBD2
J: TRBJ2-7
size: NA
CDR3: CASSILAQPYEQYF
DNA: TGTGCCAGCAGCATACTAGCGCAGCCCTACGAGCAGTACTTC

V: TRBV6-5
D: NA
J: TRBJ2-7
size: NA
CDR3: CASSYGGSYEQYF
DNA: TGTGCTAGCAGTTACGGTGGGTCCTACGAGCAGTACTTC

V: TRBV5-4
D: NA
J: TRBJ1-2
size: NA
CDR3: CASSLIEDGYTF
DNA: TGTGCCAGCAGCTTGATAGAGGACGGCTACACCTTC

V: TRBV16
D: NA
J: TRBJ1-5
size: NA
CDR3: CASSQLRWGSNQPQHF
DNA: TGTGCCAGCAGCCAATTACGATGGGGTAGCAATCAGCCCCAGCATTTT

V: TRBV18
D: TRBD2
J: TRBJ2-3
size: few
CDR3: CASSPLPTSRGGPDTQYF
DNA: TGTGCCAGCTCACCCTTACCTACTTCGCGGGGGGGCCCAGATACGCAGTATTTT

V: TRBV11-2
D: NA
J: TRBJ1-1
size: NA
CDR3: CASSSVLKAFF
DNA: TGTGCCAGCAGCTCCGTCCTGAAGGCTTTCTTT

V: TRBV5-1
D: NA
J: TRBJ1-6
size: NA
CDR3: CASSLSGAKNSPLHF
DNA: TGCGCCAGCAGCTTGTCCGGAGCGAAGAATTCACCCCTCCACTTT

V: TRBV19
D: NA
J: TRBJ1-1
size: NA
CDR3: CASSMFKGLTEAFF
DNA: TGTGCCAGTAGTATGTTTAAGGGGTTGACTGAAGCTTTCTTT

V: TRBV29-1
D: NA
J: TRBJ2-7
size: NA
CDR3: CSVAGRGSSYEQYF
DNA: TGCAGCGTGGCCGGCCGGGGCAGCTCCTACGAGCAGTACTTC

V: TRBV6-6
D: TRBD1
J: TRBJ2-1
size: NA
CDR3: CASSERQGLGDEQFF
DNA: TGTGCCAGCAGTGAGCGACAGGGTTTAGGGGATGAGCAGTTCTTC

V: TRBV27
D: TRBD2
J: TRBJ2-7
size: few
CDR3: CASSPSGRGHEQYF
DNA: TGTGCCAGCAGTCCTAGCGGGAGGGGGCACGAGCAGTACTTC

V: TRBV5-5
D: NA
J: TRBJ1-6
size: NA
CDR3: CASSLGNSPLHF
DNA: TGTGCCAGCAGCTTGGGTAATTCACCCCTCCACTTT

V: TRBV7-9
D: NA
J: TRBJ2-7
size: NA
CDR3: CASRDGLHYEQYF
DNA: TGTGCCAGCAGAGATGGACTCCACTACGAGCAGTACTTC

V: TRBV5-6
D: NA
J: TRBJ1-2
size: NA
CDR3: CASLKTNYGYTF
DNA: TGTGCCAGCCTAAAAACTAACTATGGCTACACCTTC

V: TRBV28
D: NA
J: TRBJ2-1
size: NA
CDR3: CASSSYNEQFF
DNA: TGTGCCAGCAGTTCCTACAATGAGCAGTTCTTC

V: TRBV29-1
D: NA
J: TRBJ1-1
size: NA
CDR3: CSVVQGANTEAFF
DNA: TGCAGCGTGGTCCAGGGTGCGAACACTGAAGCTTTCTTT

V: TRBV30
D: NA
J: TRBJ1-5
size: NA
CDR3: CAWSRGENQPQHF
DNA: TGTGCCTGGAGTAGGGGAGAAAATCAGCCCCAGCATTTT

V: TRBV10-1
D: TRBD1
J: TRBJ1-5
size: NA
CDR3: CASSRQGGGNQPQHF
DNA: TGCGCCAGCAGCCGACAGGGTGGAGGCAATCAGCCCCAGCATTTT

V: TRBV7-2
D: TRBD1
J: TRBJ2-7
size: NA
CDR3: CASSRPGQGGTYEQYF
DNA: TGTGCCAGCAGCCGTCCGGGACAGGGAGGCACATACGAGCAGTACTTC